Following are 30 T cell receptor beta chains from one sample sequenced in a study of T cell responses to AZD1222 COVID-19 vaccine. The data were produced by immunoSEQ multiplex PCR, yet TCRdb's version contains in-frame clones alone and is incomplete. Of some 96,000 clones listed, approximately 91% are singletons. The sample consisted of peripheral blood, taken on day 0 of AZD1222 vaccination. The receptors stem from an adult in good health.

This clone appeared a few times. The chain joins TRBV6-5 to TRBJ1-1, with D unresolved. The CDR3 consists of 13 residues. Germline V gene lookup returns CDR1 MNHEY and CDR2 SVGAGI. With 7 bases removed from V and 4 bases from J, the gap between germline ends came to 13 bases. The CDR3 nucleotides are TGTGCCAGCACCTGGGCGGTGGCCACTGAAGCTTTCTTT. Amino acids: CASTWAVATEAFF.

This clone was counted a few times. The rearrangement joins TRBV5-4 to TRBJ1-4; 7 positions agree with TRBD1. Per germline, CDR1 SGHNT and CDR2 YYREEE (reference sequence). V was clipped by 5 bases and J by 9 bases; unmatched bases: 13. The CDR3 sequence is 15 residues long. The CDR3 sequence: CASSKDQGGLQKLFF. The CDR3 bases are TGTGCCAGCAGTAAAGATCAGGGGGGACTACAAAAACTGTTTTTT.

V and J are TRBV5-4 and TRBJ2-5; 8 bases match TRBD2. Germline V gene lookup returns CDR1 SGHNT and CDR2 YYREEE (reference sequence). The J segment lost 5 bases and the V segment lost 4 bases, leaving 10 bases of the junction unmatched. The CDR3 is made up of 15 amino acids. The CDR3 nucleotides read TGTGCCAGCAGCCTCGGAGTAGCGGGGAGGGAGACCCAGTACTTC. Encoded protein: CASSLGVAGRETQYF.

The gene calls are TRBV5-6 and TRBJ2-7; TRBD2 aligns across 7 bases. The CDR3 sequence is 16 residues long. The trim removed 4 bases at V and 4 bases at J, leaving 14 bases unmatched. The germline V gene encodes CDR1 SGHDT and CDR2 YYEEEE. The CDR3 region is CASSQLSGWKLYEQYF. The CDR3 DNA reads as TGTGCCAGCAGCCAGCTTAGCGGGTGGAAATTGTACGAGCAGTACTTC.

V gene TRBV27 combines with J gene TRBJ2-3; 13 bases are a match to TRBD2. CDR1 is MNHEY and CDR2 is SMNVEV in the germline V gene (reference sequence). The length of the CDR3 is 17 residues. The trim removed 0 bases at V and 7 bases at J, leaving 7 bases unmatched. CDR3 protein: CASSLSPATSGRNTQYF. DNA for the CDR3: TGTGCCAGCAGTTTATCACCGGCGACTAGCGGGAGGAATACGCAGTATTTT.

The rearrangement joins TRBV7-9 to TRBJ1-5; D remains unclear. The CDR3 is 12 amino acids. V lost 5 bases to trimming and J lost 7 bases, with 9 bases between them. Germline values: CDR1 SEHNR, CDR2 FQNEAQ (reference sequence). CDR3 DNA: TGTGCCAGCAGCGATGGGCGGCAGCCCCAGCATTTT. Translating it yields CASSDGRQPQHF. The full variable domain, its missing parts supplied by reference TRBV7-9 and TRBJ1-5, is DTGVSQNPRHKITKRGQNVTFRCDPISEHNRLYWYRQTLGQGPEFLTYFQNEAQLEKSRLLSDRFSAERPKGSFSTLEIQRTEQGDSAMYLCASSDGRQPQHFGDGTRLSIL.

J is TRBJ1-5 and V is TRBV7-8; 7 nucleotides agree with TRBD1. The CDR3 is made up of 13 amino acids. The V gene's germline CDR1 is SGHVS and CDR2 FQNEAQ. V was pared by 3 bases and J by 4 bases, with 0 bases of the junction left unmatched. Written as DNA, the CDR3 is TGTGCCAGCAGCTTGACAGGGAATCAGCCCCAGCATTTT. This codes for CASSLTGNQPQHF.

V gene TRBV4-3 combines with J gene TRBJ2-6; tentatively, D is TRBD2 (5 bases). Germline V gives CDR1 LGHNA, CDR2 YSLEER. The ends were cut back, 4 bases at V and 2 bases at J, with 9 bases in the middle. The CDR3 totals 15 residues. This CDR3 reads CASSPVGTGANVLTF. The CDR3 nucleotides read TGCGCCAGCAGCCCCGTCGGGACTGGGGCCAACGTCCTGACTTTC.

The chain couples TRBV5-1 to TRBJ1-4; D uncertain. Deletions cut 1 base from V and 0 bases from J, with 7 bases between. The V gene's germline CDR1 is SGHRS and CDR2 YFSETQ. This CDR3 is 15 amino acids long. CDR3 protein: CASSLRWTTNEKLFF. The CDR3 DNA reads TGCGCCAGCAGCTTGAGGTGGACAACTAATGAAAAACTGTTTTTT.

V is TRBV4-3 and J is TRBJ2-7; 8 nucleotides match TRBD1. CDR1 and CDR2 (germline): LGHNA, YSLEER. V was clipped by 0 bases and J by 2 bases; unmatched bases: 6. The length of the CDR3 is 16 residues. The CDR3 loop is CASSQDSGTGTYEQYF. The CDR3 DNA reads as TGCGCCAGCAGCCAAGATTCCGGGACAGGTACCTACGAGCAGTACTTC.

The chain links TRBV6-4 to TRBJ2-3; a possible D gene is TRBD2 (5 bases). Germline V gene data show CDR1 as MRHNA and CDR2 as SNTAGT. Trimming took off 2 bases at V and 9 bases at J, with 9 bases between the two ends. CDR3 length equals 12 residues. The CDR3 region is CASSDQLGTQYF. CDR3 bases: TGTGCCAGCAGTGACCAACTAGGGACGCAGTATTTT.

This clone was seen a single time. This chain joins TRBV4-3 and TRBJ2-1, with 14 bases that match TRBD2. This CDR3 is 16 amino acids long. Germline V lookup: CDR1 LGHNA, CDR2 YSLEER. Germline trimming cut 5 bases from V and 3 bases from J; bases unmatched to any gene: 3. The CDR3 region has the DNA TGCGCCAGCAGCTCGGGACTAGCGGGGGACTACAATGAGCAGTTCTTC. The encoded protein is CASSSGLAGDYNEQFF.

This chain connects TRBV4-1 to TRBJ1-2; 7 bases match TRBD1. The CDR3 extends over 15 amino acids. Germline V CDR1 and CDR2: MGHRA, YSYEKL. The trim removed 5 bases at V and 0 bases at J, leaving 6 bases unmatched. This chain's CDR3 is CASSEKDRTNYGYTF. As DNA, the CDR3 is TGCGCCAGCAGCGAAAAGGACAGGACTAACTATGGCTACACCTTC.

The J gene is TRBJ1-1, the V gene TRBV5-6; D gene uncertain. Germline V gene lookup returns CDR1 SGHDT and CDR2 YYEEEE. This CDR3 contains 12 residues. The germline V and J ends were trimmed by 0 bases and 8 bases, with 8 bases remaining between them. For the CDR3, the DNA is TGTGCCAGCAGCTTGGAGGCGGACGAAGCTTTCTTT. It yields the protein CASSLEADEAFF.

In DNA form, the CDR3 reads TGTGCCAGTAGTCACGGACTCTCCTACGAGCAGTACTTC. This translates into CASSHGLSYEQYF. This sequence joins TRBV19 and TRBJ2-7, with a tentative D call TRBD2 (5 bases). Looked up from germline, CDR1 is LNHDA and CDR2 is SQIVND (reference sequence). Trimming shortened V by 5 bases and J by 0 bases, and 8 bases separated the two germline ends. The CDR3 contains 13 residues.

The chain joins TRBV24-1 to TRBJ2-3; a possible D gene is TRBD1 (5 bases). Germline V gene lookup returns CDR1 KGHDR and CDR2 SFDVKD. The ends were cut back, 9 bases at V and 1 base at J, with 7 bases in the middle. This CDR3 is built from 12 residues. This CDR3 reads CATDSGTDTQYF. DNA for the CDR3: TGTGCCACCGACAGTGGCACAGATACGCAGTATTTT.

CDR3: CASSFARRGTVYNEQFF. The CDR3 region has the DNA TGTGCCAGCAGTTTCGCCCGGCGTGGGACAGTCTACAATGAGCAGTTCTTC. The chain joins TRBV27 to TRBJ2-1, with 7 bases lining up with TRBD1. The germline CDR1 and CDR2 sequences are MNHEY and SMNVEV (reference sequence). V lost 3 bases and J lost 3; bases outside the gene matches: 11. This CDR3 has 17 residues.

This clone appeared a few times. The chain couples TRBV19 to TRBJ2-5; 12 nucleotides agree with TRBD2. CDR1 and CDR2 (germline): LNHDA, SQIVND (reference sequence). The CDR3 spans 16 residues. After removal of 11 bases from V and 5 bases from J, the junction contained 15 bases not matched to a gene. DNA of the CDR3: TGTGCCTCCTCTCCGCCTAGCGGGAGGGCCGGGGAGACCCAGTACTTC. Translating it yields CASSPPSGRAGETQYF.

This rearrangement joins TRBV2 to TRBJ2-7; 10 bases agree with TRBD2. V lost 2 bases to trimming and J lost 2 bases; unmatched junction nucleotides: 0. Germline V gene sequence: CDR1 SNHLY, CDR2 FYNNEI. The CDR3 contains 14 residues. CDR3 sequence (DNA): TGTGCCAGCAGTGAAACTAGCGGGACCTACGAGCAGTACTTC. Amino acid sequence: CASSETSGTYEQYF.

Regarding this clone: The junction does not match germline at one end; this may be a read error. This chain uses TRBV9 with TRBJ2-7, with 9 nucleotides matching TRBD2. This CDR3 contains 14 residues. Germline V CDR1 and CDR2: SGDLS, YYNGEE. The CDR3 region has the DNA TGTGCCAACAGCCCGCAAGCGGGGGGCTACGAGCAGTACTTC. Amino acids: CANSPQAGGYEQYF.

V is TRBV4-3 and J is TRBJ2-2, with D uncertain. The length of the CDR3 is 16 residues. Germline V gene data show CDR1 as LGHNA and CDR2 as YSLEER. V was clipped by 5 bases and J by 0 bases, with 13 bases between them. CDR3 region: CASSFAIGSNTGELFF. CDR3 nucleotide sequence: TGCGCCAGCAGCTTCGCGATAGGATCGAACACCGGGGAGCTGTTTTTT.

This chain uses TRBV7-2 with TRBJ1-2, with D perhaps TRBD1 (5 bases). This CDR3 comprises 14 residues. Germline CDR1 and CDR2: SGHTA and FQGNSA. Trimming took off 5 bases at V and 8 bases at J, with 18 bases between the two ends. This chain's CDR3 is CASSNPARDGGYTF. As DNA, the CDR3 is TGTGCCAGCAGCAACCCTGCCAGGGACGGCGGCTACACCTTC.

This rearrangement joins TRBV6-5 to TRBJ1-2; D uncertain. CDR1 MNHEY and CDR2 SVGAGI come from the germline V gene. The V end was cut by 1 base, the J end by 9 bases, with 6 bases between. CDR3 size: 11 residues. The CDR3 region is CASSYYGSYTF. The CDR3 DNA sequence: TGTGCCAGCAGTTACTACGGAAGCTACACCTTC.

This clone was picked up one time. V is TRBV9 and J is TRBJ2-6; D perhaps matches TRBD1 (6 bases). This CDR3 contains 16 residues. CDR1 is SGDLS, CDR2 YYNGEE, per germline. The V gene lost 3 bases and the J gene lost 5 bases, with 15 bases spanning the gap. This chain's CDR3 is CASSATGSLRANVLTF. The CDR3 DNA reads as TGTGCCAGCAGCGCCACAGGGTCGCTCAGGGCCAACGTCCTGACTTTC.

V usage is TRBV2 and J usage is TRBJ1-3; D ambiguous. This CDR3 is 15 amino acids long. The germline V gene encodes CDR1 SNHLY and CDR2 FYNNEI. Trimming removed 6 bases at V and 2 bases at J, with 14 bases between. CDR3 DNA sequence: TGTGCCAGCAGCCGGTTGAGAGGAACTGGAAACACCATATATTTT. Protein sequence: CASSRLRGTGNTIYF. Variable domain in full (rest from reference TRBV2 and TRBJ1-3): EPEVTQTPSHQVTQMGQEVILRCVPISNHLYFYWYRQILGQKVEFLVSFYNNEISEKSEIFDDQFSVERPDGSNFTLKIRSTKLEDSAMYFCASSRLRGTGNTIYFGEGSWLTVV.

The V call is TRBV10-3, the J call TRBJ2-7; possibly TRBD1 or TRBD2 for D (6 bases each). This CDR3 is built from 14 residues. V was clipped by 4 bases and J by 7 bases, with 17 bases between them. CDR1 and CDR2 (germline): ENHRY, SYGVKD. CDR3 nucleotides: TGTGCCATCAGTGTAGGTTCGGGGGCTAGGGAGCAGTACTTC. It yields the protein CAISVGSGAREQYF.

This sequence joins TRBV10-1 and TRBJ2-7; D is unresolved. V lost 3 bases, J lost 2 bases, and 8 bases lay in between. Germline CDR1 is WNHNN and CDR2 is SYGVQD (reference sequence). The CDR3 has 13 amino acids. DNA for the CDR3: TGCGCCAGCAGTGACTCCGTGACCTACGAGCAGTACTTC. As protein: CASSDSVTYEQYF.

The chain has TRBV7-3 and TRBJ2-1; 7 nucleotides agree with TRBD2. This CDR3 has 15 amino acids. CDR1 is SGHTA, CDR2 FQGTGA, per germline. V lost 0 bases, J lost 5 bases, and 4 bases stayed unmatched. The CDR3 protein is CASSLTRETNNEQFF. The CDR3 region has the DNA TGTGCCAGCAGCTTAACGCGGGAGACTAACAATGAGCAGTTCTTC.

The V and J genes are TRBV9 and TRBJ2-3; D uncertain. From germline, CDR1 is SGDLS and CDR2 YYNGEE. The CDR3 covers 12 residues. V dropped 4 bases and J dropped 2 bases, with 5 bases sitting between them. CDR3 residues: CASSKHTDTQYF. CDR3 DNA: TGTGCCAGCAGCAAACACACAGATACGCAGTATTTT.

CDR3 nucleotide sequence: TGTGCCAGCAGCAGACGGAGGGATCAGCCCCAGCATTTT. Protein sequence: CASSRRRDQPQHF. This sequence joins TRBV11-2 and TRBJ1-5; no clear D gene. V was pared by 5 bases and J by 5 bases, with 10 bases between. Germline CDR1 and CDR2: SGHAT and FQNNGV. The CDR3 has 13 amino acids.